This TCR beta chain appears in the sequencing data of a study of follicular helper T cells after annual influenza vaccination. Study-wide background: For some subjects, blood spans the 2013-2014, 2014-2015 and 2015-2016 annual vaccinations.

The CDR3 has 16 amino acids. In germline, CDR1 is MNHNY, CDR2 SVGAGI (reference sequence). Trimming took 7 bases from V and 0 from J, leaving 16 bases between them. This table comes from immunoSEQ multiplex PCR, and its TCRdb copy is limited to in-frame clones, with some not included. The data contain some 2,100 clones, around 87% of them singletons. As to time point: 2015-2016 season, pre-vaccination. The chain employs TRBV6-6 and TRBJ1-3, with D maybe TRBD1 (6 bases). The receptor was derived from an adult who received the influenza vaccine. This specimen was CXCR5- memory CD4+ T cells sorted from blood, taken on the day of influenza vaccination. DNA for the CDR3: TGTGCCAGCATCGAAAGGGCACAGGGCTCTGGAAACACCATATATTTT. It codes for CASIERAQGSGNTIYF.